This TCR beta chain originates from a study of T cell responses to AZD1222 COVID-19 vaccine. About the research overall: The study pooled second doses at about 4 or about 12 weeks. Study results and limitations: Clonal diversity may have been underestimated, and the donors were mostly white British, with more females than males. The reported proportion of spike-specific TCRs targeting unmutated variant regions was nearly half.

To note about this clone: The target antigen is unknown.

Germline-derived CDR1 and CDR2 are SGHVS and FQNEAQ. The V gene end was trimmed by 5 bases and the J gene end by 5 bases; junction bases not matched to a gene: 10. This CDR3 comprises 17 residues. Data came from immunoSEQ multiplex PCR; TCRdb stores just in-frame clones and leaves some out. Of 150,000 or so clones listed, 85% to 95% are singletons. The receptor was derived from an adult in good health. Sequencing used peripheral blood, obtained on day 0 of AZD1222 vaccination. The chain employs TRBV7-8 and TRBJ2-1, with TRBD2 matching 12 bases. This CDR3 is CASSQALAGGPHNEQFF. As DNA, the CDR3 is TGTGCCAGCAGCCAGGCCCTAGCGGGAGGGCCCCACAATGAGCAGTTCTTC.